Listed below are T cell receptor beta chains from one sample, sequenced in a study of blood T cell repertoires in COVID-19. Generated by immunoSEQ multiplex PCR, the TCRdb table keeps only in-frame clones and is missing some. The sample comprises tens of thousands of clones, more than 65% of which are singletons, and around 25% rests with the top ten. The material sequenced was peripheral blood. The receptors derive from a man in his fifties or sixties with acute or convalescent COVID-19. Each CDR3 is given with its conserved first and last residue. The D gene is left open where the match is weak. Rows give clone size only sometimes, using once, few, many, or a class for an expanded clone.

size | J | V | D | CDR3 | DNA
- | TRBJ2-5 | TRBV5-1 | TRBD1 | CASSSTPGGRETQYF | TGCGCCAGCAGCTCTACTCCAGGGGGCCGGGAGACCCAGTACTTC
- | TRBJ2-2 | TRBV6-5 | TRBD2 | CASRLAGGGTGELFF | TGTGCCAGCAGGCTAGCGGGGGGGGGCACCGGGGAGCTGTTTTTT
once | TRBJ2-3 | TRBV6-6 | TRBD1 | CASTRRGQPGTDTQYF | TGTGCCAGCACCCGCAGGGGGCAGCCCGGCACAGATACGCAGTATTTT
- | TRBJ1-1 | TRBV29-1 | - | CSVEGGATEAFF | TGCAGCGTTGAAGGGGGCGCTACTGAAGCTTTCTTT
few | TRBJ2-6 | TRBV4-3 | TRBD2 | CASSQDAPGGAGANVLTF | TGCGCCAGCAGCCAAGATGCGCCGGGGGGGGCTGGGGCCAACGTCCTGACTTTC
- | TRBJ2-2 | TRBV30 | - | CAWSVRLVGGELFF | TGTGCCTGGAGTGTACGGTTAGTTGGCGGGGAGCTGTTTTTT
- | TRBJ2-7 | TRBV19 | - | CASSMGGAPTLPYEQYF | TGTGCCAGTAGTATGGGCGGGGCGCCGACCCTCCCTTACGAGCAGTACTTC
few | TRBJ1-3 | TRBV19 | - | CASSIAGGNTIYF | TGTGCCAGTAGTATAGCAGGCGGAAACACCATATATTTT
- | TRBJ2-3 | TRBV6-5 | - | CASSYSLSVTDTQYF | TGTGCCAGCAGTTACTCACTTTCGGTCACAGATACGCAGTATTTT
few | TRBJ1-2 | TRBV6-2/TRBV6-3 | TRBD1 | CASSPRQGALNYGYTF | TGTGCCAGCAGCCCTAGACAGGGGGCGTTAAACTATGGCTACACCTTC
- | TRBJ2-6 | TRBV5-1 | - | CASSVPGVGANVLTF | TGCGCCAGCAGCGTCCCAGGGGTTGGGGCCAACGTCCTGACTTTC
- | TRBJ1-3 | TRBV19 | TRBD1 | CASRSGGAGNTIYF | TGTGCCAGTAGGTCAGGGGGCGCTGGAAACACCATATATTTT
- | TRBJ1-1 | TRBV6-5 | - | CASSSGQPYTEAFF | TGTGCCAGCAGTTCCGGACAGCCATACACTGAAGCTTTCTTT
once | TRBJ1-1 | TRBV20-1 | - | CSASGDTEAFF | TGCAGTGCTAGCGGGGACACTGAAGCTTTCTTT
few | TRBJ1-1 | TRBV28 | - | CASSLGGAAFF | TGTGCCAGCAGTTTGGGAGGGGCGGCTTTCTTT
- | TRBJ1-1 | TRBV4-3 | TRBD1 | CASSVGTGNTEAFF | TGCGCCAGCAGCGTGGGGACAGGGAATACTGAAGCTTTCTTT
- | TRBJ2-3 | TRBV18 | - | CASSPRGTDTQYF | TGTGCCAGCTCACCCCGGGGCACAGATACGCAGTATTTT
few | TRBJ1-5 | TRBV5-1 | - | CASSLEGYSNQPQHF | TGCGCCAGCAGCTTGGAGGGGTATAGCAATCAGCCCCAGCATTTT
- | TRBJ2-6 | TRBV27 | - | CASSSSGVGANVLTF | TGTGCCAGCAGTTCGTCAGGGGTCGGGGCCAACGTCCTGACTTTC
- | TRBJ2-2 | TRBV9 | TRBD2 | CANSGGELANTGELFF | TGTGCCAACAGTGGGGGGGAACTAGCGAACACCGGGGAGCTGTTTTTT
- | TRBJ2-1 | TRBV11-3 | - | CASSFIHNEQFF | TGTGCCAGCAGCTTCATCCACAATGAGCAGTTCTTC
few | TRBJ2-7 | TRBV6-9 | TRBD1 | CASSLRQGDEQYF | TGTGCCAGCAGTTTAAGACAGGGAGACGAGCAGTACTTC
- | TRBJ2-3 | TRBV7-9 | TRBD2 | CASSSGSASGRNTQYF | TGTGCCAGCAGCTCCGGTTCGGCTAGCGGGCGAAATACGCAGTATTTT
- | TRBJ1-1 | TRBV7-9 | - | CASSLSVGLNTEAFF | TGTGCCAGCAGCTTATCTGTGGGCCTGAACACTGAAGCTTTCTTT
- | TRBJ2-2 | TRBV7-3 | - | CASSPGGRNTGELFF | TGTGCCAGCAGCCCCGGGGGAAGAAACACCGGGGAGCTGTTTTTT